Each of the 6 T cell receptor beta chains below was sequenced from the same sample in a study of shared clonotypes between healthy human individuals. Libraries were prepared by immunoSEQ multiplex PCR; TCRdb keeps only in-frame clonotypes and omits some of them. The sample includes 650,000 to 750,000 clones, 72% seen only once; the top ten take 1.8%. Specimen: memory CD4+ T cells sorted from blood. Subset indicated: CD45RA-negative fraction. Receptors originate from a young woman in good health.

The J gene is TRBJ1-4, the V gene TRBV7-8, with 11 bases fitting TRBD1. Trimming cost V 0 bases and J 8 bases; bases outside gene matches: 5. The CDR3 totals 16 residues. The germline V gene has CDR1 SGHVS and CDR2 FQNEAQ. Here the CDR3 reads CASSLAQGQGGEKLFF. As DNA, the CDR3 is TGTGCCAGCAGCTTAGCGCAGGGACAGGGGGGGGAAAAACTGTTTTTT.

This chain uses TRBV2 with TRBJ2-1; 14 bases line up with TRBD2. Germline V CDR1 and CDR2: SNHLY, FYNNEI. The CDR3 consists of 14 residues. The junction had 4 bases not matched to a gene; V was cut back by 7 bases and J by 8 bases. CDR3 region: CASKGLAGGYEQFF. CDR3 DNA sequence: TGTGCCAGCAAAGGACTAGCGGGAGGTTATGAGCAGTTCTTC.

This chain connects TRBV6-6 to TRBJ1-3, with D perhaps matching TRBD1 (5 bases). V was pared by 5 bases and J by 3 bases, with 11 bases between. The CDR3 is 14 residues long. The germline gives CDR1 MNHNY, CDR2 SVGAGI (reference sequence). This chain's CDR3 is CASSPGQYGNTIYF. CDR3 DNA sequence: TGTGCCAGCAGTCCCGGACAATATGGAAACACCATATATTTT.

This clone was seen only a few times. The V call is TRBV9, the J call TRBJ2-1; 14 bases align to TRBD2. Germline V CDR1 and CDR2: SGDLS, YYNGEE. The V and J ends lost 3 bases and 7 bases, in that order; junction bases with no gene match: 6. The CDR3 sequence is 16 residues long. This CDR3 is CASSAGTSGSRNEQFF. The CDR3 DNA sequence: TGTGCCAGCAGCGCCGGGACTAGCGGGAGTAGGAATGAGCAGTTCTTC.

The J gene is TRBJ1-2, the V gene TRBV5-6, with D possibly being TRBD1 (5 bases). The CDR3 consists of 13 residues. V was clipped by 0 bases and J by 3 bases, with 6 bases between them. Germline CDR1 and CDR2: SGHDT and YYEEEE. CDR3: CASSLGRDYGYTF. The CDR3 DNA reads as TGTGCCAGCAGCTTGGGCAGGGACTATGGCTACACCTTC.

The DNA of the CDR3 is TGTGCCAGCAGTTATCGGACTGGAAATTCACCCCTCCACTTT. Encoded protein: CASSYRTGNSPLHF. The rearrangement joins TRBV6-5 to TRBJ1-6, with D unresolved. V dropped 3 bases and J dropped 7 bases, with 10 bases sitting between them. The CDR3 loop spans 14 amino acids. Germline CDR1 is MNHEY and CDR2 is SVGAGI.